The present entry profiles one T cell receptor (beta chain) with its context. This clonotype was counted at least ten times. No cognate antigen has been identified for it. Qualities for individual bases were not recorded, and no much larger clone is one base off. The sample belongs to a study of T cells in Graves' hyperthyroidism and ophthalmopathy (dated by TCRdb to between 2017 and 2020). Looking at the study overall: Peripheral blood was collected at initial diagnosis, before any treatment. The 75 to 100 discovery patients were divided at random into training and test sets in a 7:3 ratio. After blood sampling, hyperthyroidism patients were treated with methimazole at a starting dose of 30 mg daily, and ophthalmopathy patients were treated with high-dose intravenous methylprednisolone. Thyroid tissue and blood T-cell repertoires from about 6 Graves' hyperthyroidism patients were also compared in the study. A discovery cohort of about a hundred patients, approximately 45 with Graves' ophthalmopathy and about 58 with stable Graves' hyperthyroidism, was used to find distinguishing TCR V-J signatures. Prospective prediction of ophthalmopathy was tested in an independent validation cohort consisting of roughly 20 hyperthyroidism patients and 15 or so patients who later progressed to ophthalmopathy. TCR Vbeta CDR3 sequencing of roughly 140 peripheral blood samples (approximately 44 ophthalmopathy, 75 hyperthyroidism and approximately 17 progressor patients) is reported in the paper. Results the study describes overall, beyond this receptor: Blood samples also contained most of the expanded thyroid clonotypes (frequency above 0.001), which suggests that blood repertoires may reflect thyroid immune responses. During validation, the model predicted progression to ophthalmopathy a median of around 7 months ahead of onset, with 60% to 71% sensitivity and 72.22% specificity. A model built on a 13 V-J signature distinguished ophthalmopathy from stable hyperthyroidism, reaching roughly 88% sensitivity and approximately 83% specificity in cross-validation and 80%/75% in testing. No statistical method was used to set the sample size in advance, and investigators knew the group allocation.

The TCR beta CDR3 regions were amplified from RNA transcripts. The first round of RT-PCR for the TCR CDR3 was performed with the HTBI primer set and the Qiagen OneStep RT-PCR kit. Libraries were constructed in a second round of multiplex PCR, after which size selection and purification were carried out. Paired-end sequencing of the libraries was performed with 100 bp reads on an Illumina HiSeq2000. As for the authors' bioinformatics: SOAPnuke was used to process the raw data, removing reads that contained adapters or uncalled bases, had a mean Phred below 15, or lacked an exact match to the constant primer or identifier. COPE v1.2.5 was used to merge high-quality paired reads, and clonotypes were defined as unique nucleotide sequences. Clonotypes were aligned to IMGT TRBV, TRBD and TRBJ reference segments using MiTCR v1.1. Only V-J combinations with frequency above 0.0001, covering about 99% of repertoires, were analysed. The TCS score was defined as the ratio of F50 (clonal expansion) to E x V (chaos), calculated using BLOSUM62-based TCRdist between CDR3 peptides within each V-J. Welch's t-statistics and random forest reduced approximately 520 V-J features to 13, which were used in a naive Bayes classifier (R e1071). Thyroid-blood repertoire similarity was quantified with the Morisita-Horn index. TCRdb applied fastp at Q25 and MiXCR to the public reads, then kept only in-frame beta chains. Each CDR3 protein appears once, grouped with its most common genes and DNA. The V and J calls and clone size are TCRdb's, not the authors'. Here the sample has just under 750,000 distinct CDR3 sequences; roughly a third occur a single time. Together, the top ten hold approximately 31% of the sample.

Graves' hyperthyroidism was defined as stable when no progression to ophthalmopathy occurred over 18 months of follow-up. Hyperthyroidism patients were aged 18 to 65 years and newly diagnosed, with disease duration of less than 2 months. Patients with uncontrolled infections, other autoimmune diseases, pregnancy or lactation were excluded. Diagnoses were based on clinical symptoms, serum thyroxine and TRAb, thyroid ultrasound and orbital computed tomography. PBMCs were isolated from about 9.1 ml of fresh peripheral blood by Ficoll-Paque density gradient centrifugation. Total RNA was extracted with Trizol reagent, and quality was checked on an Agilent 2100 Bioanalyzer. The sequence derives from a woman aged 40 to 50 with Graves' hyperthyroidism. Sequencing input: blood.

The nucleotide sequence is TGTGCCAGTAGTCCTATGACAGGGCAGGGCTACACCTTC. Translated, it gives CASSPMTGQGYTF. The sequence joins TRBV19 to TRBJ1-2, with 7 middle bases fitting TRBD1. Based on the germline V gene (reference sequence), the CDR1 and CDR2 sequences are LNHDA and SQIVND. Spanning cysteine to phenylalanine, the CDR3 consists of 13 amino acids. The retained sequence is limited to the CDR3, 39 bases, with the frame set at the first base. Trimming leaves V shorter by 5 bases and J shorter by 8 bases, with the junction holding 8 bases beyond the gene matches.